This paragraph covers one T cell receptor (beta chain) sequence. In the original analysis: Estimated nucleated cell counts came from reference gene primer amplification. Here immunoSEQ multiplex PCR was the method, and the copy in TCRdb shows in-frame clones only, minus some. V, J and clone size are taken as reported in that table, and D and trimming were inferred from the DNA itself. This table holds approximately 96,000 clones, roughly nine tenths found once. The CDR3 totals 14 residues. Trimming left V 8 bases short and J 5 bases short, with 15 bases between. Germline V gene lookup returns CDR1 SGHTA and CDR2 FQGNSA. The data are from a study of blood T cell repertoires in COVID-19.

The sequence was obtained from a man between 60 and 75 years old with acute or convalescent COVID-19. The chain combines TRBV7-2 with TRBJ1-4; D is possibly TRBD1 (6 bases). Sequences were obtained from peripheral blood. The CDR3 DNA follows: TGTGCCAGCGCACTAGATACAGGGAATGAAAAACTGTTTTTT. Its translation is CASALDTGNEKLFF.